This T cell receptor beta chain was recorded in a study of T cell repertoires in cytomegalovirus infection. This CDR3 spans 13 amino acids. Germline CDR1 and CDR2: SGHTA and FQGTGA. Trimming at V came to 3 bases and at J to 6 bases, leaving 3 bases not matched to a gene. General study findings and limits: In two of eight donors, the top clonotype was HLA-C-restricted CMV-specific.

This clonotype appeared a single time. Its antigen is currently unknown. One entry per CDR3 protein results from TCRdb running MiXCR on the reads. The sample gives 50,000 to 60,000 distinct CDR3 sequences, about 20% of which show up once; around 77% is in the top ten. The chain employs TRBV7-3 and TRBJ1-2, with 8 bases identical to TRBD1. The sequence was collected from a human donor in good health (CMV status not recorded). Some clones in this sample may be carry-over from other donors' samples. The source material was CD8+ T cells from cultured PBMCs, sampled from culture after CMV antigen stimulation. For the CDR3, the DNA is TGTGCCAGCAGCTTTACAGGGGGAGATGGCTACACCTTC. It encodes CASSFTGGDGYTF.